Presented here are 27 T cell receptor beta chains from one specimen sequenced in a study of metastatic and nonmetastatic thyroid tumors. TCRdb re-called clones from the PCR reads using MiXCR. This table holds about 16,000 clones, about 32% found once. Patients had received no treatment of any kind before thyroid surgery. Sequenced input: tumor tissue. The receptors were sampled from a male donor with papillary thyroid cancer or a benign thyroid nodule (not recorded which). Some clones in this sample may be carry-over from other donors' samples.

CDR3 sequence reads: CASSVTGTSGMNEQFF. The CDR3 region has the DNA TGTGCCAGCAGCGTAACCGGGACTAGCGGGATGAATGAGCAGTTCTTC. The chain has TRBV9 and TRBJ2-1; 13 bases agree with TRBD2. The CDR3 runs to 16 residues. The ends lost 1 base at V and 7 bases at J; junction bases unmatched: 5. The germline CDR1 and CDR2 sequences are SGDLS and YYNGEE.

This clone was observed at least ten times. J is TRBJ2-1 and V is TRBV3-1; the match to TRBD2 covers 10 bases. V was clipped by 7 bases and J by 9 bases; unmatched bases: 9. The CDR3 runs to 14 residues. Germline V gene lookup returns CDR1 LGHDT and CDR2 YNNKEL (reference sequence). Written as DNA, the CDR3 is TGTGCCAGCACCCCGGGGACTAGCGATGGTGAGCAGTTCTTC. It codes for CASTPGTSDGEQFF.

This clone was found many times. No DNA is shown, since the ends of the CDR3 on it are uncertain; the CDR3 is the one TCRdb lists. Other nucleotide sequences in the sample specify the same CDR3. The V call is TRBV12-3 or TRBV12-4, the J call TRBJ1-4. From its first to its last residue, the CDR3 has 15 amino acids. CDR3: CASSFGPGTNEKLFF.

The chain carries TRBV6-1 and TRBJ2-7; 10 bases align to TRBD1. This CDR3 region has 15 residues. CDR1 is MNHNS and CDR2 is SASEGT in the germline V gene. V lost 1 base to trimming and J lost 0 bases; unmatched junction nucleotides: 0. The chain's CDR3 is CASSEGTGGSYEQYF. Written as DNA, the CDR3 is TGTGCCAGCAGTGAAGGGACAGGGGGCTCCTACGAGCAGTACTTC.

The chain joins TRBV30 to TRBJ1-5; 7 bases align to TRBD1. This CDR3 is 16 amino acids long. Unmatched junction bases numbered 7, after V lost 2 bases and J lost 0 bases. Looked up from germline, CDR1 is GTSNPN and CDR2 is SVGIG (reference sequence). CDR3 in DNA: TGTGCCTGGAGTACACAGGGGCGTGATAGCAATCAGCCCCAGCATTTT. As protein: CAWSTQGRDSNQPQHF.

The gene calls are TRBV4-2 and TRBJ2-3, with D perhaps matching TRBD1 (6 bases). The CDR3 is made up of 15 amino acids. Germline V lookup: CDR1 LGHNA, CDR2 YNFKEQ. The germline V and J ends were trimmed by 0 bases and 3 bases, with 10 bases remaining between them. The CDR3 spells CASSQELRGTDTQYF. CDR3 nucleotide sequence: TGTGCCAGCAGCCAAGAACTCAGGGGAACAGATACGCAGTATTTT.

This clone has a count of ten or more. The CDR3: CASTGKAEQYF. The CDR3 DNA sequence: TGTGCCAGCACCGGCAAGGCCGAGCAGTACTTC. This sequence joins TRBV2 and TRBJ2-7; D is ambiguous. CDR1 is SNHLY, CDR2 FYNNEI, per germline. Trimming shortened V by 7 bases and J by 6 bases, and 10 bases separated the two germline ends. The CDR3 spans 11 residues.

In DNA, the CDR3 is TGTGAGCATAAGGGGTTTCAGCCCCAGCATTTT. Protein: CEHKGFQPQHF. This sequence joins TRBV19 and TRBJ1-5; D is perhaps TRBD1 (5 bases). CDR3 length: 11 amino acids. CDR1 and CDR2 (germline): LNHDA, SQIVND (reference sequence).

This clone was seen many times. V usage is TRBV3-1 and J usage is TRBJ1-1; unclear D gene. The CDR3 has 12 amino acids. Per the germline V gene, CDR1 is LGHDT and CDR2 is YNNKEL (reference sequence). The V and J ends lost 4 bases and 2 bases respectively, with 5 bases between them. The CDR3 reads CASSPGNTEAFF. The DNA of the CDR3 is TGTGCCAGCAGCCCAGGAAACACTGAAGCTTTCTTT.

A remark on this clone: The missing conserved phenylalanine or tryptophan at the end of this CDR3 makes a read error likely. It is unclear where the CDR3 begins or ends on the DNA, so no DNA is shown, and the CDR3 is as TCRdb lists it. CDR3 region: CASSTSQGATKEKLCC. V is TRBV7-9 and J is TRBJ1-4; TRBD1 was called by the table and not checked on the DNA. Germline V gives CDR1 SEHNR, CDR2 FQNEAQ (reference sequence). Including both end residues, the CDR3 is 16 amino acids long.

This clone was seen only a few times. The V call is TRBV12-3 or TRBV12-4, the J call TRBJ2-7; D possibly corresponds to TRBD2 (5 bases). V lost 1 base to trimming and J lost 0 bases, with 7 bases between them. The CDR3 has 14 residues. The CDR3 region is CASSLGGSSYEQYF. CDR3 coding DNA: TGTGCCAGCAGTTTAGGAGGGAGCTCCTACGAGCAGTACTTC.

Of note for this clone: It is likely a read error, because the conserved phenylalanine at the end of the CDR3 is missing. The DNA is left out, because the CDR3 cannot be placed on it with certainty; the CDR3 is given as TCRdb lists it. CDR3: CASSPKFT. The chain has TRBV19 and TRBJ2-1. Germline CDR1 is LNHDA and CDR2 is SQIVND (reference sequence). The CDR3 length is 8 residues, termini included.

The table lists this clone with a few counts. The chain's CDR3 is CASKFSTDGANVLTF. CDR3 bases: TGTGCCAGCAAGTTCTCGACAGATGGGGCCAACGTCCTGACTTTC. The chain carries TRBV6-6 and TRBJ2-6; tentative D call: TRBD1 (5 bases). Trimming stripped 7 bases from V and 3 bases from J, with 13 bases between. This CDR3 has 15 residues. The germline CDR1 and CDR2 sequences are MNHNY and SVGAGI (reference sequence).

Sample share makes this clone medium-sized. The gene calls are TRBV12-3 or TRBV12-4 and TRBJ2-1; 8 bases map to TRBD2. Unmatched junction bases numbered 10, after V lost 2 bases and J lost 4 bases. The CDR3 is made up of 17 amino acids. CDR3 region: CASSLPSSGGPYNEQFF. The CDR3 DNA reads as TGTGCCAGCAGTTTACCCTCAAGCGGGGGTCCATACAATGAGCAGTTCTTC.

The chain is built from TRBV20-1 and TRBJ2-7; TRBD1 matches at 7 bases. CDR1 is DFQATT, CDR2 SNEGSKA, per germline (reference sequence). The CDR3 consists of 13 residues. Losses at the gene ends were 6 bases for V and 5 bases for J; bases not matched to a gene: 10. CDR3 sequence (DNA): TGCAGTGCCCAACTGACAGGGTCACACGAGCAGTACTTC. Translating gives CSAQLTGSHEQYF.

This clone was seen repeatedly, ten times or more. The chain uses TRBV10-3 and TRBJ2-2; no clear D gene. Germline values: CDR1 ENHRY, CDR2 SYGVKD. This CDR3 comprises 16 residues. V gave up 3 bases and J gave up 5 bases, with 16 bases separating them. Here the CDR3 DNA reads TGTGCCATCAGTGAAAATTTTGACACTCAAACCGGGGAGCTGTTTTTT. Protein product: CAISENFDTQTGELFF.

To note about this clone: The germline gene is not matched at one end of the junction; a read error may be the cause. The genes are TRBV15 and TRBJ2-7; D uncertain. The CDR3 sequence is 12 residues long. The germline V gene encodes CDR1 LNHNV and CDR2 YYDKDF (reference sequence). The CDR3 nucleotides are TGTGCCACCAGCATCCCCCCTTACGAGCAGGACTTC. It yields the protein CATSIPPYEQDF.

This rearrangement joins TRBV5-1 to TRBJ2-7; D may be TRBD2 (6 bases). The ends were cut back, 4 bases at V and 7 bases at J, with 24 bases in the middle. Per germline, CDR1 SGHRS and CDR2 YFSETQ. CDR3 length: 16 residues. The CDR3 sequence is CASSLELRDSGIEQYF. For the CDR3, the DNA is TGCGCCAGCAGCCTGGAGTTGCGGGACTCAGGAATTGAGCAGTACTTC.

The chain carries TRBV9 and TRBJ1-1; unclear D gene. The germline V gene has CDR1 SGDLS and CDR2 YYNGEE. The CDR3 contains 14 residues. Trimming stripped 0 bases from V and 1 base from J, with 7 bases between. CDR3 DNA sequence: TGTGCCAGCAGCGTAGAGGGCGGGAACACTGAAGCTTTCTTT. It codes for CASSVEGGNTEAFF.

The chain carries TRBV6-1 and TRBJ1-5; D ambiguous. The V and J ends lost 3 bases and 7 bases respectively, with 4 bases between them. Germline CDR1 and CDR2: MNHNS and SASEGT. The CDR3 runs to 11 residues. CDR3 coding DNA: TGTGCCAGCAGTGATCACCAGCCCCAGCATTTT. Encoded protein: CASSDHQPQHF.

This clone was observed many times. The V and J genes are TRBV19 and TRBJ2-7, with a tentative D call TRBD1 (5 bases). Germline-derived CDR1 and CDR2 are LNHDA and SQIVND (reference sequence). V was clipped by 5 bases and J by 6 bases, with 11 bases between them. The CDR3 loop spans 12 amino acids. CDR3 nucleotide sequence: TGTGCCAGTAGTCCCAACCAGGGCGAGCAGTACTTC. It translates to CASSPNQGEQYF.

The chain joins TRBV5-5 to TRBJ1-5, with 10 bases matching TRBD1. The CDR3 totals 14 residues. V shed 3 bases and J 6 bases; nucleotides not matched to a gene: 3. CDR1 is SGHKS, CDR2 YYEKEE, per germline (reference sequence). The CDR3 sequence: CASSWGTGAQPQHF. The CDR3, as DNA: TGTGCCAGCAGCTGGGGGACAGGGGCTCAGCCCCAGCATTTT.

Only a few counts were recorded for this clone. CDR3 sequence reads: CASRGYRRQETQYF. CDR3 bases: TGTGCCAGCAGAGGGTACAGGCGACAAGAGACCCAGTACTTC. V and J are TRBV6-1 and TRBJ2-5, with TRBD1 as a possible D gene (5 bases). Deletions cut 6 bases from V and 2 bases from J, with 13 bases between. This CDR3 contains 14 residues. The germline CDR1 and CDR2 sequences are MNHNS and SASEGT.

Turning to this clone: This is likely a read error, given that the CDR3 carries no conserved phenylalanine or tryptophan at its end. The chain joins TRBV19 to TRBJ2-6, with D possibly TRBD1 on 6 matching bases. Looked up from germline, CDR1 is LNHDA and CDR2 is SQIVND (reference sequence). Trimming shortened V by 5 bases and J by 11 bases, and 25 bases separated the two germline ends. The CDR3 spans 17 residues. In DNA, the CDR3 is TGTGCCAGTAGTCCCCTCAGGCCTAGCTCTGGGGGCGACGTCCTGACTGTC. Translated: CASSPLRPSSGGDVLTV.

At least ten counts were recorded for this clone. V is TRBV6-6 and J is TRBJ2-7; 10 nucleotides agree with TRBD2. The V gene's germline CDR1 is MNHNY and CDR2 SVGAGI (reference sequence). This CDR3 has 14 amino acids. The V segment lost 2 bases and the J segment 4 bases; nucleotides outside the gene matches: 2. The CDR3 DNA follows: TGTGCCAGCAGTTACGGGACTAGCGTTTACGAGCAGTACTTC. It codes for CASSYGTSVYEQYF.

V and J are TRBV20-1 and TRBJ2-3; D might be TRBD2 (6 bases). The V gene's germline CDR1 is DFQATT and CDR2 SNEGSKA (reference sequence). V shed 1 base and J shed 3 bases, with 11 bases lying between them. This CDR3 contains 14 residues. CDR3 nucleotides: TGCAGTGCTAGAGCGGGAGTGACAACAGATACGCAGTATTTT. Protein product: CSARAGVTTDTQYF.

This clone was seen only once. This chain links TRBV5-1 with TRBJ2-1, with D tentatively TRBD1 or TRBD2 (5 bases each). Trimming took 4 bases from V and 1 from J, leaving 15 bases between them. Germline assignment: CDR1 SGHRS and CDR2 YFSETQ. This CDR3 has 16 amino acids. The CDR3 DNA reads TGCGCCAGCAGCCGGCCGGGACGAGATTCCTACAATGAGCAGTTCTTC. It codes for CASSRPGRDSYNEQFF.